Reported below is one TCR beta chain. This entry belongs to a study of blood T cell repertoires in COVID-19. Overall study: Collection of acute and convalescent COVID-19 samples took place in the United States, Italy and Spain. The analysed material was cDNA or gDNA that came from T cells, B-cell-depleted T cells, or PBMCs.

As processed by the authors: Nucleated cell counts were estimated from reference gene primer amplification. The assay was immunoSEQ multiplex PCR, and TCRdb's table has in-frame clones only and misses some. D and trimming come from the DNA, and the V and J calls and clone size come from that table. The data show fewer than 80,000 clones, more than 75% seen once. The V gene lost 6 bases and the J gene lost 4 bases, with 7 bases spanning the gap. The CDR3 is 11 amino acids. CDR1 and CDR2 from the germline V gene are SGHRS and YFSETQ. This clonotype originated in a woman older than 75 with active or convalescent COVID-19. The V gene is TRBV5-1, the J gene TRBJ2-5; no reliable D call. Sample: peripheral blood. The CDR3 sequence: CASTHGETQYF. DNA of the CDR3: TGCGCCAGCACCCACGGAGAGACCCAGTACTTC.